At least ten counts were recorded for the clone carrying this T cell receptor (beta chain). As yet, its antigen is unknown. These data are taken from a study of T cell repertoires in cytomegalovirus infection. Across the study: Public TCR beta signatures marked donors with CMV infection and the matching HLA.

Study-level findings and limits: Ex vivo responses were dominated by HLA-C-restricted CMV-specific TCR beta clonotypes. Frequencies of public TCR beta families were cumulated, and this identified carriers of CMV plus the relevant HLA.

A single record per CDR3 protein comes from TCRdb applying MiXCR to the reads. The repertoire holds roughly 120,000 distinct CDR3 sequences, 32% seen once, with 58% in the top ten. This CDR3 region has 16 residues. CDR1 SEHNR and CDR2 FQNEAQ come from the germline V gene (reference sequence). Trimming cost V 7 bases and J 5 bases; bases outside gene matches: 11. This TCR derives from a human donor in good health (CMV status not recorded). Some clones in this sample may be carry-over from other donors' samples. This chain connects TRBV7-9 to TRBJ2-3; TRBD2 matches at 11 bases. The sample here was CD8+ T cells from cultured PBMCs, taken from culture after CMV antigen stimulation. This chain's CDR3 is CASTYLSGGAGDTQYF. DNA of the CDR3: TGTGCCAGCACCTACCTTAGCGGGGGGGCCGGAGATACGCAGTATTTT.